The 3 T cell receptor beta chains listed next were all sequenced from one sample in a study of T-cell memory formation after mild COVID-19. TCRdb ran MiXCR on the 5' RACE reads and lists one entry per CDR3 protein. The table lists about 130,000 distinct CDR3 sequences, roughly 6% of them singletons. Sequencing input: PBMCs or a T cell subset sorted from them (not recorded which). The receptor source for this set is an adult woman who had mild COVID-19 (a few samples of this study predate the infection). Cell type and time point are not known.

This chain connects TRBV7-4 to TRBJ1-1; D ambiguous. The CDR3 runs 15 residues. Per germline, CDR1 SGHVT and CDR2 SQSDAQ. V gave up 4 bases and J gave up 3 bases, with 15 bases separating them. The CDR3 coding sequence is TGTGCCAGCAGCTCAAGCTGGGTTTGGGACACTGAAGCTTTCTTT. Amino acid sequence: CASSSSWVWDTEAFF.

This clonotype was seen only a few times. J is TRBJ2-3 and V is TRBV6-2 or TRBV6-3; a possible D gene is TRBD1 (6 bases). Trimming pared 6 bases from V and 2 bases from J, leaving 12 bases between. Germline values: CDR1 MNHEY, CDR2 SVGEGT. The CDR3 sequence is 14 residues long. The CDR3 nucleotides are TGTGCCAGCAGCCGCGGACAGCTCACAGATACGCAGTATTTT. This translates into CASSRGQLTDTQYF.

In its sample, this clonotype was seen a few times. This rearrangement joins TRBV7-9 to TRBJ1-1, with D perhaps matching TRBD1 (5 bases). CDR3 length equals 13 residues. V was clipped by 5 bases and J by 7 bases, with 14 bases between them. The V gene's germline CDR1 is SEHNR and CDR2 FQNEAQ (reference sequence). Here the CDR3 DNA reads TGTGCCAGCAGCCCAAGCGGGGGTGGTGAAGCTTTCTTT. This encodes CASSPSGGGEAFF.